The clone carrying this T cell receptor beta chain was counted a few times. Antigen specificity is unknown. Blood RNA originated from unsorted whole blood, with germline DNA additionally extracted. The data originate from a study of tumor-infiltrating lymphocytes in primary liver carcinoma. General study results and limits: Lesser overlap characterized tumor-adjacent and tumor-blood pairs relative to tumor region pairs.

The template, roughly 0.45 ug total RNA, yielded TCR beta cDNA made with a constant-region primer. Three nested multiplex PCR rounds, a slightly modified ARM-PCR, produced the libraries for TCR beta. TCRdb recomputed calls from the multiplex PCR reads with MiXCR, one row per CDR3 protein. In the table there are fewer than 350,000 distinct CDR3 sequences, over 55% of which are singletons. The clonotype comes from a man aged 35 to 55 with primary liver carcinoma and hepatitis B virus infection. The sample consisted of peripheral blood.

CDR3: CAISPEGAAYGYTF. In DNA form, the CDR3 reads TGTGCCATCAGCCCCGAAGGGGCTGCCTATGGCTACACCTTC. V gene TRBV10-3 combines with J gene TRBJ1-2; maybe TRBD1 (5 bases). The CDR3 runs 14 residues. CDR1 and CDR2 (germline): ENHRY, SYGVKD. V lost 6 bases to trimming and J lost 4 bases, with 15 bases between them.